This T cell receptor (beta chain) comes out of a study of chemoradiotherapy in HPV16-positive cancers. Assay used: immunoSEQ multiplex PCR; TCRdb lists only in-frame clones, some missing. The sample has fewer than 40,000 clones; around 92% are singletons. About this clone: Its antigen remains unidentified.

General study findings and limits: Candidate HPV-specific clones and E7-related TCR motifs grew in tumor during treatment. Only two HPV16-positive patients supplied the functional HPV-specificity definition.

V was cut by 4 bases and J by 9 bases, with 15 bases left in between. The V gene's germline CDR1 is MNHNS and CDR2 SASEGT. CDR3 length: 13 residues. This receptor was identified in a human donor with HPV-associated anogenital cancer. The gene calls are TRBV6-1 and TRBJ1-1, with D uncertain. The sample was blood, taken from a patient who underwent chemoradiotherapy. The CDR3 reads CASSAREFGKAFF. The CDR3 nucleotides are TGTGCCAGCAGTGCACGGGAGTTCGGCAAAGCTTTCTTT.